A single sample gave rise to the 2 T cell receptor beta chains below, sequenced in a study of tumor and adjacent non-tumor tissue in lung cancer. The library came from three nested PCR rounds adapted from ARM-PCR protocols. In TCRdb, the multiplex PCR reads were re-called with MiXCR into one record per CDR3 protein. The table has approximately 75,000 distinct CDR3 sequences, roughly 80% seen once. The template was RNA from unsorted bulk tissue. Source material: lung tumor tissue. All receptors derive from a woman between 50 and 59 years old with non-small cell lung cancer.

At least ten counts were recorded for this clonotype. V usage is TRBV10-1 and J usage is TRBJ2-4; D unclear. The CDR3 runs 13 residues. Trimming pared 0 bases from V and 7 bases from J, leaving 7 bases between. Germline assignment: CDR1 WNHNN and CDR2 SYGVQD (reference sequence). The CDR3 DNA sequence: TGCGCCAGCAGTGAGTCCTTGGGTAACATTCAGTACTTC. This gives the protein CASSESLGNIQYF.

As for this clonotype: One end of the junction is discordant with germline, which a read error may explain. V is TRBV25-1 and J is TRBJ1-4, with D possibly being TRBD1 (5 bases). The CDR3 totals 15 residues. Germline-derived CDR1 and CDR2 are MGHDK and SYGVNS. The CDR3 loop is CASSDYLDTNEKLFF. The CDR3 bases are TGTGCCAGCAGTGACTACCTGGACACTAATGAGAAACTGTTTTTT.